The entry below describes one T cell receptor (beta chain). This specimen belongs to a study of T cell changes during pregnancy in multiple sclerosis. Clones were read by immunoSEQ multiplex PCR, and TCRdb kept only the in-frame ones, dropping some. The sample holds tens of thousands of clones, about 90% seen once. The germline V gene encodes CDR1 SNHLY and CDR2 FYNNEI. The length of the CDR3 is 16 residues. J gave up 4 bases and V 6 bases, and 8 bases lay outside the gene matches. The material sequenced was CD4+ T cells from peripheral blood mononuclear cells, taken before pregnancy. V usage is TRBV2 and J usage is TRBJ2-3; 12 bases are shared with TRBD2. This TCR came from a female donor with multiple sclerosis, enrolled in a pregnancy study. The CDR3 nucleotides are TGTGCCAGCAGACGTCTAGCGGGAGGGAGTGCAGATACGCAGTATTTT. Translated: CASRRLAGGSADTQYF.